Listed below are T cell receptor beta chains from one sample, sequenced in a study of breast tumors, draining lymph nodes, adjacent tissues. TCRdb called the multiplex PCR reads again in MiXCR, with one record for every CDR3 protein. The data show some 230,000 distinct CDR3 sequences, around 34% seen once. Sequenced: axillary lymph node tissue. The receptors were gathered from a female donor with breast cancer. Some clones in this sample may be carry-over from other donors' samples. The CDR3 runs from the conserved cysteine through the conserved F or W. Fields, in order: V gene, J gene, D gene, clone size, CDR3 protein, CDR3 DNA. The D gene is left open where the match is weak. A clone size is listed for some rows: how often the clone was seen (once, few, many), or a class if it is expanded.

v_gene: TRBV9; j_gene: TRBJ2-3; d_gene: TRBD2; abundance: many; CDR3aa: CASSVIGTSGGVSTDTQYF; CDR3nt: TGTGCCAGCAGCGTTATAGGGACTAGCGGGGGGGTTAGCACAGATACGCAGTATTTT
v_gene: TRBV2; j_gene: TRBJ1-3; d_gene: .; abundance: .; CDR3aa: CASRGSGLAPGNTIYF; CDR3nt: TGTGCCAGCAGAGGTAGCGGGTTGGCCCCTGGAAACACCATATATTTT
v_gene: TRBV7-2; j_gene: TRBJ2-1; d_gene: TRBD1; abundance: many; CDR3aa: CASSLAIQGANNEQFF; CDR3nt: TGTGCCAGCAGCTTAGCGATACAGGGGGCCAACAATGAGCAGTTCTTC
v_gene: TRBV7-9; j_gene: TRBJ1-4; d_gene: TRBD1; abundance: .; CDR3aa: CASSLEGAANEKLFF; CDR3nt: TGTGCCAGCAGCTTAGAGGGGGCAGCTAATGAAAAACTGTTTTTT
v_gene: TRBV3-1; j_gene: TRBJ2-1; d_gene: .; abundance: few; CDR3aa: CASSPKTRSSYNEQFF; CDR3nt: TGTGCCAGCAGTCCGAAGACTCGTAGCTCCTACAATGAGCAGTTCTTC
v_gene: TRBV4-2; j_gene: TRBJ1-4; d_gene: .; abundance: many; CDR3aa: CASSQERRGADEKLFF; CDR3nt: TGTGCCAGCAGCCAAGAAAGGCGTGGGGCGGATGAAAAACTGTTTTTT
v_gene: TRBV27; j_gene: TRBJ2-1; d_gene: .; abundance: .; CDR3aa: CASSSPSGFYNEQFF; CDR3nt: TGTGCCAGCAGTTCTCCCAGCGGGTTCTACAATGAGCAGTTCTTC
v_gene: TRBV6-1; j_gene: TRBJ1-5; d_gene: .; abundance: many; CDR3aa: CASRASREEQPQHF; CDR3nt: TGTGCCAGCAGAGCATCCCGGGAGGAGCAGCCCCAGCATTTT
v_gene: TRBV4-3; j_gene: TRBJ2-7; d_gene: .; abundance: many; CDR3aa: CASSQDLGQVYEQYF; CDR3nt: TGCGCCAGCAGCCAAGATTTAGGGCAGGTCTACGAGCAGTACTTC
v_gene: TRBV6-6; j_gene: TRBJ1-3; d_gene: .; abundance: many; CDR3aa: CASSSTRGRGPLSGNTIYF; CDR3nt: TGTGCCAGCAGTTCCACTCGTGGCAGGGGACCCCTCTCTGGAAACACCATATATTTT
v_gene: TRBV10-1; j_gene: TRBJ1-6; d_gene: .; abundance: many; CDR3aa: CASSEKPNSPLHF; CDR3nt: TGCGCCAGCAGTGAGAAGCCAAATTCACCCCTCCACTTT
v_gene: TRBV28; j_gene: TRBJ2-1; d_gene: TRBD2; abundance: few; CDR3aa: CASSLGLAGSEQFF; CDR3nt: TGTGCCAGCAGTTTAGGATTAGCGGGATCTGAGCAGTTCTTC
v_gene: TRBV7-9; j_gene: TRBJ2-5; d_gene: TRBD1; abundance: many; CDR3aa: CASSDRVQETQYF; CDR3nt: TGTGCCAGCAGCGACAGGGTCCAAGAGACCCAGTACTTC
v_gene: TRBV10-3; j_gene: TRBJ1-2; d_gene: TRBD1; abundance: many; CDR3aa: CAISESGQGGGYTF; CDR3nt: TGTGCCATCAGTGAGTCAGGACAGGGTGGTGGCTACACCTTC
v_gene: TRBV6-1; j_gene: TRBJ1-4; d_gene: TRBD1; abundance: many; CDR3aa: CASSEFTGGDEKLFF; CDR3nt: TGTGCCAGCAGTGAATTTACAGGGGGGGATGAAAAACTGTTTTTT
v_gene: TRBV30; j_gene: TRBJ2-2; d_gene: TRBD2; abundance: .; CDR3aa: CAWSVSGRTTGELFF; CDR3nt: TGTGCCTGGAGTGTCAGCGGGAGAACCACCGGGGAGCTGTTTTTT
v_gene: TRBV2; j_gene: TRBJ2-4; d_gene: TRBD2; abundance: few; CDR3aa: CASSGTSGRRENIQYF; CDR3nt: TGTGCCAGCAGTGGGACTAGCGGGAGAAGAGAAAACATTCAGTACTTC
v_gene: TRBV11-3; j_gene: TRBJ2-7; d_gene: .; abundance: few; CDR3aa: CASSLNRGNSYEQYF; CDR3nt: TGTGCCAGCAGCTTAAACCGGGGAAATTCCTACGAGCAGTACTTC
v_gene: TRBV24-1; j_gene: TRBJ1-1; d_gene: TRBD1; abundance: .; CDR3aa: CATSESGRGGTGSEAFF; CDR3nt: TGTGCCACCAGTGAATCGGGAAGAGGGGGGACAGGGAGTGAAGCTTTCTTT
v_gene: TRBV2; j_gene: TRBJ1-2; d_gene: .; abundance: many; CDR3aa: CASRPSLNYGYTF; CDR3nt: TGTGCCAGCAGGCCATCCCTTAACTATGGCTACACCTTC
v_gene: TRBV7-9; j_gene: TRBJ1-6; d_gene: TRBD1; abundance: .; CDR3aa: CASSSGTGVSPLHF; CDR3nt: TGTGCCAGCAGCTCGGGGACAGGGGTTTCACCCCTCCACTTT
v_gene: TRBV7-9; j_gene: TRBJ2-5; d_gene: .; abundance: many; CDR3aa: CASSFRTAETQYF; CDR3nt: TGTGCCAGCAGCTTTAGGACAGCAGAGACCCAGTACTTC
v_gene: TRBV29-1; j_gene: TRBJ1-1; d_gene: TRBD1; abundance: .; CDR3aa: CSAGQGASEAFF; CDR3nt: TGCAGCGCGGGACAGGGCGCCTCTGAAGCTTTCTTT
v_gene: TRBV2; j_gene: TRBJ2-6; d_gene: TRBD1; abundance: many; CDR3aa: CASKGGRSGANVLTF; CDR3nt: TGTGCCAGCAAAGGGGGCAGATCTGGGGCCAACGTCCTGACTTTC
v_gene: TRBV6-6; j_gene: TRBJ2-7; d_gene: TRBD1; abundance: .; CDR3aa: CASSPGTGLSNEQYF; CDR3nt: TGTGCCAGCAGCCCCGGGACAGGGCTAAGCAATGAGCAGTACTTC
v_gene: TRBV7-7; j_gene: TRBJ2-1; d_gene: TRBD2; abundance: many; CDR3aa: CASSLYARTSGGLNEQFF; CDR3nt: TGTGCTAGCAGCTTATACGCCCGGACTAGCGGGGGGTTGAATGAGCAGTTCTTC
v_gene: TRBV7-8; j_gene: TRBJ1-2; d_gene: TRBD1; abundance: many; CDR3aa: CASSPLAGGSNYGYTF; CDR3nt: TGTGCCAGCAGCCCGTTAGCAGGGGGTTCTAACTATGGCTACACCTTC
v_gene: TRBV9; j_gene: TRBJ2-7; d_gene: .; abundance: .; CDR3aa: CASSVTDYSYEQSF; CDR3nt: TGTGCCAGCAGCGTAACGGACTACTCCTACGAGCAGTCCTTC
v_gene: TRBV7-9; j_gene: TRBJ2-5; d_gene: .; abundance: few; CDR3aa: CASSPQTGVGETQYF; CDR3nt: TGTGCCAGCAGCCCTCAGACGGGGGTAGGGGAGACCCAGTACTTC
v_gene: TRBV9; j_gene: TRBJ2-2; d_gene: TRBD2; abundance: many; CDR3aa: CASSVLAGGTGELFF; CDR3nt: TGTGCCAGCAGCGTATTAGCGGGGGGAACCGGGGAGCTGTTTTTT
v_gene: TRBV15; j_gene: TRBJ2-1; d_gene: TRBD2; abundance: many; CDR3aa: CATSRPPGLAVGGNEQFF; CDR3nt: TGTGCCACCAGCAGACCCCCGGGACTAGCGGTCGGGGGGAATGAGCAGTTCTTC
v_gene: TRBV20-1; j_gene: TRBJ2-1; d_gene: TRBD1; abundance: many; CDR3aa: CSASEISGTGEHNEQFF; CDR3nt: TGCAGTGCTAGCGAAATATCCGGGACAGGGGAACACAATGAGCAGTTCTTC
v_gene: TRBV11-2; j_gene: TRBJ1-2; d_gene: .; abundance: many; CDR3aa: CASSGEGYGYTF; CDR3nt: TGTGCCAGCAGCGGAGAGGGCTATGGCTACACCTTC
v_gene: TRBV20-1; j_gene: TRBJ2-1; d_gene: TRBD2; abundance: once; CDR3aa: CSAEGTSGGYYNEQFF; CDR3nt: TGCAGTGCTGAAGGGACTAGCGGGGGGTACTACAATGAGCAGTTCTTC
v_gene: TRBV5-1; j_gene: TRBJ2-1; d_gene: TRBD2; abundance: .; CDR3aa: CASSWGDSGGGNEQFF; CDR3nt: TGCGCCAGCAGCTGGGGGGATTCGGGAGGCGGCAATGAGCAGTTCTTC
v_gene: TRBV30; j_gene: TRBJ1-1; d_gene: TRBD1; abundance: .; CDR3aa: CAWSEGQGATEAFF; CDR3nt: TGTGCCTGGAGTGAGGGACAGGGGGCCACTGAAGCTTTCTTT
v_gene: TRBV14; j_gene: TRBJ1-2; d_gene: TRBD1; abundance: many; CDR3aa: CASSYDRAYGYTF; CDR3nt: TGTGCCAGCAGCTACGACAGGGCCTATGGCTACACCTTC
v_gene: TRBV19; j_gene: TRBJ2-1; d_gene: TRBD2; abundance: many; CDR3aa: CASTNIPGLAGYNEQFF; CDR3nt: TGTGCCAGTACCAACATCCCGGGACTAGCGGGCTACAATGAGCAGTTCTTC
v_gene: TRBV2; j_gene: TRBJ1-4; d_gene: .; abundance: many; CDR3aa: CASSEGQGIGEKLFF; CDR3nt: TGTGCCAGCAGTGAGGGGCAGGGGATCGGTGAAAAACTGTTTTTT
v_gene: TRBV13; j_gene: TRBJ2-7; d_gene: .; abundance: many; CDR3aa: CASGRGGSNHEQYF; CDR3nt: TGTGCCAGCGGGCGAGGGGGTAGCAACCACGAGCAGTACTTC
v_gene: TRBV6-1; j_gene: TRBJ2-2; d_gene: .; abundance: .; CDR3aa: CASSGSGADTGELFF; CDR3nt: TGTGCCAGCAGTGGGTCCGGGGCGGACACCGGGGAGCTGTTTTTT
v_gene: TRBV6-5; j_gene: TRBJ2-6; d_gene: .; abundance: many; CDR3aa: CASSPPRGRANVLTF; CDR3nt: TGTGCCAGCAGCCCACCCCGCGGTAGGGCCAACGTCCTGACTTTC
v_gene: TRBV19; j_gene: TRBJ1-4; d_gene: .; abundance: many; CDR3aa: CASSIGGAGEKLFF; CDR3nt: TGTGCCAGTAGTATTGGTGGGGCTGGGGAAAAACTGTTTTTT
v_gene: TRBV6-4; j_gene: TRBJ2-3; d_gene: TRBD1; abundance: many; CDR3aa: CASRAGQGATDTQYF; CDR3nt: TGTGCCAGCAGGGCAGGACAGGGGGCAACAGATACGCAGTATTTT
v_gene: TRBV12-3/TRBV12-4; j_gene: TRBJ2-6; d_gene: TRBD2; abundance: .; CDR3aa: CASSLAKLAGANVLTF; CDR3nt: TGTGCCAGCAGTTTAGCGAAACTAGCGGGGGCCAACGTCCTGACTTTC
v_gene: TRBV18; j_gene: TRBJ1-2; d_gene: TRBD1; abundance: many; CDR3aa: CASSPGTGAYGYTF; CDR3nt: TGTGCCAGCTCACCCGGGACAGGGGCCTATGGCTACACCTTC
v_gene: TRBV4-3; j_gene: TRBJ1-2; d_gene: .; abundance: many; CDR3aa: CASSQDLGGSGGYTF; CDR3nt: TGCGCCAGCAGCCAAGATCTTGGGGGAAGTGGTGGCTACACCTTC
v_gene: TRBV7-8; j_gene: TRBJ1-5; d_gene: .; abundance: .; CDR3aa: CASSLGGSGRSNQPQHF; CDR3nt: TGTGCCAGCAGCTTAGGAGGATCGGGCAGAAGCAATCAGCCCCAGCATTTT
v_gene: TRBV20-1; j_gene: TRBJ2-3; d_gene: TRBD2; abundance: .; CDR3aa: CSAFRTSGRTDTQYF; CDR3nt: TGCAGTGCCTTTCGGACTAGCGGGAGAACAGATACGCAGTATTTT
v_gene: TRBV10-3; j_gene: TRBJ2-7; d_gene: TRBD2; abundance: many; CDR3aa: CAISGGQLAANYEQYF; CDR3nt: TGTGCCATCAGTGGGGGACAACTAGCGGCAAACTACGAGCAGTACTTC
v_gene: TRBV20-1; j_gene: TRBJ2-5; d_gene: TRBD2; abundance: many; CDR3aa: CSARSGSTAGETQYF; CDR3nt: TGCAGTGCTCGTAGCGGGAGCACCGCGGGGGAGACCCAGTACTTC
v_gene: TRBV20-1; j_gene: TRBJ1-1; d_gene: .; abundance: .; CDR3aa: CSAELAGTPNTEAFF; CDR3nt: TGCAGTGCAGAACTAGCCGGGACACCGAACACTGAAGCTTTCTTT
v_gene: TRBV6-5; j_gene: TRBJ2-7; d_gene: TRBD1; abundance: once; CDR3aa: CASSYTRTGREQYF; CDR3nt: TGTGCCAGCAGTTACACCCGGACAGGGCGCGAGCAGTACTTC
v_gene: TRBV20-1; j_gene: TRBJ1-3; d_gene: TRBD1; abundance: many; CDR3aa: CSARKGGRGTGNTIYF; CDR3nt: TGCAGTGCTAGAAAAGGGGGCCGTGGGACTGGAAACACCATATATTTT
v_gene: TRBV7-3; j_gene: TRBJ1-3; d_gene: .; abundance: many; CDR3aa: CASSLTGNSGNTIYF; CDR3nt: TGTGCCAGCAGCTTAACAGGAAACTCTGGAAACACCATATATTTT
v_gene: TRBV2; j_gene: TRBJ2-7; d_gene: TRBD1; abundance: .; CDR3aa: CASSQDRGEQYF; CDR3nt: TGTGCCAGCAGCCAAGACAGGGGTGAGCAGTACTTC